The clone carrying this T cell receptor (beta chain) is medium-sized by share. What it binds is unknown. Germline loops: CDR1 ENHRY, CDR2 SYGVKD. The ends were cut back, 0 bases at V and 3 bases at J, with 17 bases in the middle. CDR3 length: 17 amino acids. The data are from a study of early T cells in non-severe SARS-CoV-2 infection. Whole-study findings and limits: VDJdb-based matching was biased toward anti-spike CD8 responses and missed private and CD4 specificities.

The library protocol tagged individual cDNA molecules with unique molecular identifiers. Each CDR3 protein is one row after TCRdb ran MiXCR on the 5' RACE reads. Of thousands of distinct CDR3 sequences in the sample, more than 4.5% are singletons; the top ten hold 9.7%. This chain joins TRBV10-3 and TRBJ1-1; D perhaps matches TRBD1 (6 bases). The sequencing sample was made of whole blood. The receptor comes from an adult who was a healthcare worker with PCR-confirmed SARS-CoV-2 infection or an uninfected control (not recorded which). CDR3 sequence (DNA): TGTGCCATCAGTGAGTCGAAAACAGGGTGGTACGACACTGAAGCTTTCTTT. Protein product: CAISESKTGWYDTEAFF.